The 7 T cell receptor beta chains in this list originate from one sample, sequenced in a study of T cells in Graves' hyperthyroidism and ophthalmopathy. TCR beta CDR3 regions were amplified from RNA. Using the HTBI primer set, a first-round RT-PCR was run on the TCR CDR3. TCRdb analysed the multiplex PCR reads with MiXCR anew, one entry per CDR3 protein. The sample holds about 480,000 distinct CDR3 sequences, around a quarter seen once. The sequenced material came from blood. These receptors all stem from a woman in her thirties with Graves' ophthalmopathy.

This clonotype was seen at least ten times. This chain links TRBV7-6 with TRBJ2-7, with 8 bases lining up with TRBD1. The CDR3 loop spans 16 amino acids. The germline V gene has CDR1 SGHVS and CDR2 FNYEAQ. The ends lost 1 base at V and 3 bases at J; junction bases unmatched: 8. The DNA of the CDR3 is TGTGCCAGCAGCTTAGGAGGGACAGGCCCGTTCTACGAGCAGTACTTC. Residues: CASSLGGTGPFYEQYF.

This clonotype showed up many times. V is TRBV2 and J is TRBJ1-3; no firm D call. The germline CDR1 and CDR2 sequences are SNHLY and FYNNEI. V shed 0 bases and J shed 0 bases, with 12 bases lying between them. The CDR3 is made up of 17 amino acids. CDR3 sequence reads: CASSEALQSYSGNTIYF. DNA of the CDR3: TGTGCCAGCAGTGAAGCGCTTCAGAGCTACTCTGGAAACACCATATATTTT. Drawing the rest from reference TRBV2 and TRBJ1-3, the complete variable domain is EPEVTQTPSHQVTQMGQEVILRCVPISNHLYFYWYRQILGQKVEFLVSFYNNEISEKSEIFDDQFSVERPDGSNFTLKIRSTKLEDSAMYFCASSEALQSYSGNTIYFGEGSWLTVV.

In its sample, this clonotype was seen many times. This chain uses TRBV12-3 or TRBV12-4 with TRBJ2-7; 7 bases fit TRBD1. V was pared by 4 bases and J by 5 bases, with 8 bases of the junction left unmatched. CDR3 length: 14 residues. The CDR3 here is CASSSGGQANEQYF. In nucleotides, the CDR3 is TGTGCCAGCAGTTCCGGAGGACAGGCTAACGAGCAGTACTTC.

This clonotype was seen many times. V is TRBV12-5 and J is TRBJ1-1, with D possibly being TRBD1 (5 bases). CDR3 length: 13 residues. The V gene's germline CDR1 is LGHNT and CDR2 FRNRAP. V gave up 8 bases and J gave up 4 bases, with 14 bases separating them. The CDR3 protein is CASQRTGGTEAFF. CDR3 nucleotide sequence: TGTGCTAGTCAGAGGACGGGGGGCACTGAAGCTTTCTTT.

This clonotype was counted only a few times. The CDR3 spells CASRATQGYFQHF. The CDR3 DNA reads as TGTGCCAGCAGGGCGACACAAGGGTATTTCCAGCATTTT. This chain connects TRBV6-1 to TRBJ1-5; no clear D. The CDR3 consists of 13 residues. Germline V gene data show CDR1 as MNHNS and CDR2 as SASEGT. V gave up 6 bases and J gave up 12 bases, with 18 bases separating them.

This chain joins TRBV7-2 and TRBJ1-6, with D possibly matching TRBD1 (5 bases). Germline V gene sequence: CDR1 SGHTA, CDR2 FQGNSA. Deletions cut 5 bases from V and 3 bases from J, with 14 bases between. The CDR3 runs 16 residues. CDR3 sequence (DNA): TGTGCCAGCAGCCCCCAAGAAGGGGACTATAATTCACCCCTCCACTTT. Its translation: CASSPQEGDYNSPLHF.

This clonotype came up many times. V usage is TRBV12-3 or TRBV12-4 and J usage is TRBJ2-7, with 9 bases aligning to TRBD1. V lost 6 bases and J lost 4; bases outside the gene matches: 16. The CDR3 has 17 residues. DNA of the CDR3: TGTGCCAGCAGCCGCGCCGGGACGGGGACAGGGAGATACGAGCAGTACTTC. It yields the protein CASSRAGTGTGRYEQYF.